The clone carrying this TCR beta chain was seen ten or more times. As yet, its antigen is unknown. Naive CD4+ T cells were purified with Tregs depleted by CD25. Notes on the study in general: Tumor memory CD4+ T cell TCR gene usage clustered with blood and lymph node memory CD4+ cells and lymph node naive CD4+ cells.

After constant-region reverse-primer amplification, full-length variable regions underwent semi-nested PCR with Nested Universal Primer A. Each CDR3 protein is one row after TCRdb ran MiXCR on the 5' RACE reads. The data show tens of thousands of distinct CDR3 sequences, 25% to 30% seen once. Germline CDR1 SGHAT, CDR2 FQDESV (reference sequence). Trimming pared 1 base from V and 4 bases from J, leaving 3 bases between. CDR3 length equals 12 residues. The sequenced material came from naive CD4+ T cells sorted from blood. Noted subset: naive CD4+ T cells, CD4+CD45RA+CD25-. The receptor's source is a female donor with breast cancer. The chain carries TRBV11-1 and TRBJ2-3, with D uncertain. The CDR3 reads CASSLEADTQYF. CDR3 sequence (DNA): TGTGCCAGCAGCTTAGAAGCAGATACGCAGTATTTT.